This is a list of T cell receptor beta chains from one sample in a study of cytomegalovirus exposure and HLA in healthy donors. TCRdb's table, derived via immunoSEQ multiplex PCR, lists solely in-frame clones and lacks some. The data contain some 99,000 clones, around 67% of them singletons. Material for sequencing was PBMCs. These receptor sequences come from a male donor in good health and CMV-seronegative. The conserved cysteine and the conserved F or W are not part of the CDR3 here.

j_call v_call cdr3_aa
TRBJ1-5 TRBV6-5 ASSFRTGINQPQH
TRBJ2-3 TRBV4-3 ASSPRTGGTDTQY
TRBJ2-6 TRBV6-1 ASSEALEEAGANVLT
TRBJ2-1 TRBV9 ASSVTGVFPEQF
TRBJ1-1 TRBV5-1 ASSFTGNTEAF
TRBJ2-3 TRBV27 ASSLSGEVADTQY
. TRBV6-6 ASRLAGRFHEQY
TRBJ2-7 TRBV28 ASSLDRTGGKGEQY
TRBJ1-5 TRBV29-1 SVVTATNQPQH
TRBJ2-2 TRBV28 ASSLTVNSNTGELF
TRBJ2-7 TRBV29-1 SVRTYYEQY
TRBJ1-1 TRBV11-3 AKKGAMNTEAF
TRBJ2-7 TRBV29-1 SVPRGTGGEQY
TRBJ1-1 TRBV19 ASSGKIGQNTEAF
TRBJ2-1 TRBV29-1 SVALGVDEQF
TRBJ2-7 TRBV30 AWSRGSSYEQY
TRBJ1-2 TRBV6-6 ASSPQGQLYGYT
TRBJ1-2 TRBV6-6 ASSYHRPGYGYT
TRBJ2-3 TRBV5-1 ASSAGLAISTDTQY
TRBJ2-2 TRBV12-5 ASGLVISQGYTGELF
TRBJ1-5 TRBV27 ASSNRGPGQPQH
TRBJ2-5 TRBV5-1 ASSPRNGDETQY
TRBJ1-5 TRBV28 ASSSLDSDQPQH
TRBJ1-5 TRBV25-1 ASTGGGGNQPQH
TRBJ2-5 TRBV2 ASSETVSSLETQY
TRBJ2-3 TRBV18 ASSPNPIVMADTQY
TRBJ2-5 TRBV5-5 ASSLWRGGETQY
TRBJ2-3 TRBV6-5 ASSYSGGLTDTQY
TRBJ1-1 TRBV7-9 ASSLIPAEAF
TRBJ2-7 TRBV5-1 ASSLEVASGSAKQY
TRBJ2-2 TRBV7-3 ASSLGGTGELF
TRBJ1-2 TRBV5-1 ASSPSLAGGGGYT
TRBJ2-2 TRBV14 ASSLKAGVDTGELF
TRBJ2-7 TRBV19 ASSLSGSGYEQY
TRBJ2-7 TRBV28 ASSLAGGRYEQY
. TRBV15 ATSRGDSGGYEQY
TRBJ2-2 TRBV9 ASSVPRGGWNTGELF